The 7 T cell receptor beta chains in this list originate from one sample, sequenced in a study of metastatic and nonmetastatic thyroid tumors. With MiXCR, TCRdb called clones anew from the PCR reads. This sample has about 93,000 clones, with less than 10% found just once. Before thyroid surgery, none of the patients had received any treatment. The sequenced sample was blood. The receptors derive from a female donor with papillary thyroid cancer or a benign thyroid nodule (not recorded which). Some clones in this sample may be carry-over from other donors' samples.

This clone was counted at least ten times. The CDR3 sequence is CASSLPLAGASTDTQYF. CDR3 bases: TGCGCCAGCAGCTTGCCCCTAGCGGGGGCCAGCACAGATACGCAGTATTTT. This chain joins TRBV5-1 and TRBJ2-3, with 10 bases aligning to TRBD2. V trimming: 1 base; J trimming: 0 bases; junction bases outside the gene matches: 5. The CDR3 spans 17 residues. Germline V gene lookup returns CDR1 SGHRS and CDR2 YFSETQ.

At least ten counts were recorded for this clone. The chain uses TRBV6-4 and TRBJ2-3; D is ambiguous. V lost 0 bases and J lost 0, with 4 bases in between. Germline CDR1 MRHNA, CDR2 SNTAGT. CDR3 size: 14 residues. CDR3 DNA: TGTGCCAGCAGTGACTCGGACAGCACAGATACGCAGTATTTT. Its translation is CASSDSDSTDTQYF.

In its sample, this clone was seen many times. This rearrangement joins TRBV7-2 to TRBJ2-7; the D gene is possibly TRBD2 (6 bases). This CDR3 has 13 amino acids. The germline gives CDR1 SGHTA, CDR2 FQGNSA. Trimming removed 6 bases at V and 4 bases at J, with 13 bases between. The CDR3 DNA sequence: TGTGCCAGCAGTGGAGGGGTAGGGTACGAGCAGTACTTC. Residues: CASSGGVGYEQYF.

This clone occurred many times. This chain joins TRBV5-1 and TRBJ2-1, with 7 bases identical to TRBD1. The CDR3 covers 17 residues. The trim removed 3 bases at V and 0 bases at J, leaving 9 bases unmatched. Looked up from germline, CDR1 is SGHRS and CDR2 is YFSETQ. CDR3 DNA sequence: TGCGCCAGCAGCTCGAAGCCCGGGACAGTCTCCTACAATGAGCAGTTCTTC. It encodes CASSSKPGTVSYNEQFF.

This clone was counted only a few times. This chain connects TRBV6-1 to TRBJ2-4; 7 nucleotides match TRBD1. Germline loops: CDR1 MNHNS, CDR2 SASEGT. The CDR3 contains 14 residues. V shed 6 bases and J 4 bases; nucleotides not matched to a gene: 6. This chain's CDR3 is CASSEGAEKNIQYF. In DNA, the CDR3 is TGTGCCAGCAGCGAGGGGGCAGAGAAAAACATTCAGTACTTC.

Only a few counts were recorded for this clone. The chain joins TRBV24-1 to TRBJ2-2, with D possibly being TRBD1 (6 bases). Per germline, CDR1 KGHDR and CDR2 SFDVKD. The CDR3 has 13 amino acids. V lost 5 bases and J 7 bases, leaving 10 bases between the germline ends. This CDR3 is CATSVDRHGELFF. CDR3 sequence (DNA): TGTGCCACCAGTGTAGACAGGCACGGGGAGCTGTTTTTT.

This clone was observed many times. The rearrangement uses TRBV6-6 and TRBJ1-2; D is possibly TRBD1 (6 bases). The CDR3 is made up of 15 amino acids. Looked up from germline, CDR1 is MNHNY and CDR2 is SVGAGI (reference sequence). Trimming removed 2 bases from V and 4 bases from J, with 14 bases in between. The CDR3 nucleotides are TGTGCCAGCAGTTACCTCACAGGGTTAGGCTATGGCTACACCTTC. Translated: CASSYLTGLGYGYTF.